Listed below are T cell receptor beta chains from one sample, sequenced in a study of regulatory T cells in long-lasting Graves disease. TCRdb recomputed calls from the multiplex PCR reads with MiXCR, one row per CDR3 protein. The sample carries around 500,000 distinct CDR3 sequences, about 14% recorded once. These same data were also listed under a study on T cells in Graves' hyperthyroidism and ophthalmopathy.

The sequences come from peripheral blood mononuclear cells (PBMCs), collected at new diagnosis, from a patient treated with antithyroid drugs. The receptor set was obtained from a man under 40 with Graves disease. The CDR3 runs from the conserved cysteine through the conserved F or W. A D gene is named only where the DNA matches it firmly. Only some rows state a clone size, as once, few, many or a class for expanded clones.

clone_size	v_call	d_call	j_call	cdr3_aa	cdr3_nt
many	TRBV27	TRBD1	TRBJ2-2	CASSPPFRQGATGELFF	TGTGCCAGCAGTCCGCCTTTTAGACAGGGGGCCACCGGGGAGCTGTTTTTT
many	TRBV30	-	TRBJ2-7	CAWSVQGPYEQYF	TGTGCCTGGAGTGTTCAGGGCCCCTACGAGCAGTACTTC
many	TRBV2	-	TRBJ1-4	CASTNIGTYNEKLFF	TGTGCCAGCACCAACATCGGGACATATAATGAAAAACTGTTTTTT
-	TRBV20-1	-	TRBJ1-5	CSARGAGGAWQPQHF	TGCAGTGCTCGGGGGGCTGGGGGCGCTTGGCAGCCCCAGCATTTT
many	TRBV2	TRBD2	TRBJ2-7	CASSDFQGGSYEQYF	TGTGCCAGCAGTGACTTTCAGGGAGGGTCCTACGAGCAGTACTTC
few	TRBV20-1	TRBD2	TRBJ2-3	CSARGGGLATDTQYF	TGCAGTGCGAGGGGGGGGGGACTAGCCACAGATACGCAGTATTTT
-	TRBV5-5	TRBD1	TRBJ2-2	CASSSRRGQGTGELFF	TGTGCCAGCAGCTCTCGGCGGGGACAGGGCACCGGGGAGCTGTTTTTT
many	TRBV10-3	-	TRBJ2-2	CAISESRRPNTGELFF	TGTGCCATCAGTGAGTCCCGCAGACCGAACACCGGGGAGCTGTTTTTT
-	TRBV30	-	TRBJ2-6	CAWSRSSGANVLTF	TGTGCCTGGAGTCGGAGCTCTGGGGCCAACGTCCTGACTTTC
many	TRBV20-1	-	TRBJ2-1	CSAHAWDEQFF	TGCAGTGCCCATGCGTGGGATGAGCAGTTCTTC
many	TRBV28	-	TRBJ2-7	CASSFVPSSYEQYF	TGTGCCAGCAGTTTCGTGCCGAGCTCCTACGAGCAGTACTTC
-	TRBV5-1	TRBD1	TRBJ1-4	CASSLRDRGFVNEKLFF	TGCGCCAGCAGCTTGAGGGACAGGGGGTTCGTTAATGAAAAACTGTTTTTT
few	TRBV9	TRBD2	TRBJ2-7	CASSVGSGGSYEQYF	TGTGCCAGCAGCGTTGGTAGCGGGGGCTCCTACGAGCAGTACTTC
many	TRBV12-3/TRBV12-4	-	TRBJ2-7	CASSRPLYEQYF	TGTGCCAGCAGTCGACCCCTCTACGAGCAGTACTTC
many	TRBV6-1	TRBD2	TRBJ2-3	CASSDGLAGTDTQYF	TGTGCCAGCAGTGATGGACTAGCGGGAACAGATACGCAGTATTTT
many	TRBV15	-	TRBJ1-3	CATSSGSGNTIYF	TGTGCCACCAGCAGTGGCTCTGGAAACACCATATATTTT
few	TRBV29-1	TRBD2	TRBJ2-7	CSVAGPSGYEQYF	TGCAGCGTTGCGGGGCCTAGCGGGTACGAGCAGTACTTC
-	TRBV20-1	-	TRBJ1-6	CSARTSRRGNNSPLHF	TGCAGTGCTAGAACTTCGAGGAGGGGAAACAATTCACCCCTCCACTTT
-	TRBV10-3	TRBD2	TRBJ2-7	CAISRDSGTYEQYF	TGTGCCATCAGCCGGGATAGCGGGACCTACGAGCAGTACTTC
many	TRBV30	-	TRBJ1-2	CAWSVRGGGTGYTF	TGTGCCTGGAGTGTAAGGGGAGGGGGAACCGGCTACACCTTC
few	TRBV5-1	-	TRBJ2-5	CASSLGGAGLGLETQYF	TGCGCCAGCAGCTTGGGTGGAGCGGGCCTCGGGCTAGAGACCCAGTACTTC
few	TRBV6-5	TRBD2	TRBJ2-5	CASSYHPTSGETQYF	TGTGCCAGCAGTTACCATCCGACTAGCGGAGAGACCCAGTACTTC
many	TRBV10-3	TRBD1	TRBJ2-5	CAISGTGRGETQYF	TGTGCCATCAGTGGGACAGGCCGAGGGGAGACCCAGTACTTC
many	TRBV10-3	-	TRBJ2-2	CAISDKTRGGTGELFF	TGTGCCATCAGTGACAAGACTAGGGGCGGCACCGGGGAGCTGTTTTTT
many	TRBV12-3/TRBV12-4	-	TRBJ2-1	CASSRPGDEQFF	TGTGCCAGCAGTAGACCTGGGGATGAGCAGTTCTTC
-	TRBV12-3/TRBV12-4	TRBD2	TRBJ2-3	CVSSVAGLAATDTQYF	TGTGTCAGCAGTGTCGCGGGACTAGCGGCCACAGATACGCAGTATTTT
many	TRBV12-3/TRBV12-4	-	TRBJ1-4	CASSLSGNEKLFF	TGTGCCAGCAGCTTAAGTGGGAATGAAAAACTGTTTTTT
-	TRBV29-1	-	TRBJ2-3	CSVELPYTDTQYF	TGCAGCGTTGAATTGCCTTACACAGATACGCAGTATTTT
many	TRBV30	TRBD2	TRBJ2-7	CAWRRTSGVVYF	TGTGCCTGGAGACGGACTAGCGGGGTTGTGTACTTC
few	TRBV5-1	TRBD2	TRBJ2-5	CASSWGLARETQCF	TGCGCCAGCAGCTGGGGACTAGCCCGCGAGACCCAGTGCTTC
-	TRBV7-9	TRBD2	TRBJ2-1	CASSPTSGALDEQFF	TGTGCCAGCAGCCCTACTAGCGGGGCACTGGATGAGCAGTTCTTC
many	TRBV19	TRBD1	TRBJ1-1	CASSIEGQASEAFF	TGTGCCAGTAGTATAGAGGGACAGGCCTCGGAAGCTTTCTTT
few	TRBV20-1	-	TRBJ2-1	CSARDPVLQGAYNEQFF	TGCAGTGCTAGAGATCCGGTATTACAGGGCGCCTACAATGAGCAGTTCTTC
many	TRBV29-1	TRBD2	TRBJ2-3	CSVGGGRLGRPDTQYF	TGCAGCGTTGGGGGCGGGAGGTTGGGACGGCCAGATACGCAGTATTTT
-	TRBV29-1	TRBD1	TRBJ2-2	CSALPQGAGGELFF	TGCAGCGCCCTCCCCCAGGGGGCTGGGGGGGAGCTGTTTTTT
-	TRBV10-2	-	TRBJ1-1	CASSHSTEAFF	TGCGCCAGCAGCCACAGCACTGAAGCTTTCTTT
many	TRBV19	-	TRBJ1-1	CASSIGVNTEAFF	TGTGCCAGTAGCATCGGGGTGAACACTGAAGCTTTCTTT
many	TRBV7-9	TRBD1	TRBJ1-2	CASSHSGQAYGYTF	TGTGCCAGCAGCCACTCGGGACAGGCGTATGGCTACACCTTC
-	TRBV6-2/TRBV6-3	TRBD2	TRBJ2-7	CAGSYSAGGPAEQYF	TGTGCCGGCAGTTACTCAGCGGGAGGGCCCGCCGAGCAGTACTTC
many	TRBV3-1	-	TRBJ2-3	CASSREALTDTQYF	TGTGCCAGCAGCCGGGAGGCCCTCACAGATACGCAGTATTTT
few	TRBV20-1	-	TRBJ2-7	CSAPRQEPYGEQYF	TGCAGTGCCCCTAGACAGGAACCCTACGGGGAGCAGTACTTC
many	TRBV7-2	-	TRBJ2-7	CASRGNDYEQYF	TGTGCCAGCAGGGGGAACGACTACGAGCAGTACTTC
many	TRBV27	TRBD2	TRBJ2-5	CASSSPRLAGDETQYF	TGTGCCAGCAGTAGCCCCAGGCTAGCGGGCGACGAGACCCAGTACTTC
-	TRBV20-1	TRBD1	TRBJ2-7	CSATSGTGKGEQYF	TGCAGTGCTACCTCCGGGACAGGGAAGGGCGAGCAGTACTTC
few	TRBV7-2	TRBD2	TRBJ2-7	CASSLDAGGTPWEQYF	TGTGCCAGCAGCTTAGATGCGGGGGGGACCCCGTGGGAGCAGTACTTC
many	TRBV27	TRBD2	TRBJ2-1	CASSLASGSGNNEQFF	TGTGCCAGCAGCCTCGCTAGCGGGAGTGGCAACAATGAGCAGTTCTTC
many	TRBV27	TRBD2	TRBJ2-1	CASGTSEYNEQFF	TGTGCCAGCGGGACTAGTGAGTACAATGAGCAGTTCTTC
many	TRBV24-1	TRBD2	TRBJ2-1	CATSDLAGGSYNEQFF	TGTGCCACCAGTGATTTAGCGGGAGGGTCCTACAATGAGCAGTTCTTC
-	TRBV4-1	-	TRBJ1-1	CASSQVSGKAEAFF	TGCGCCAGCAGCCAAGTATCTGGGAAGGCTGAAGCTTTCTTT
few	TRBV2	TRBD1	TRBJ2-7	CASRTQGLLYEQYF	TGTGCCAGCAGAACACAGGGGTTGCTCTACGAGCAGTACTTC
few	TRBV5-1	TRBD1	TRBJ2-4	CASSLEDRGRGIQYF	TGCGCCAGCAGCTTGGAGGACAGGGGTCGGGGCATTCAGTACTTC
many	TRBV6-5	TRBD2	TRBJ2-1	CASSSSSGRPNEQFF	TGTGCCAGCAGTTCCTCTAGCGGGAGGCCCAATGAGCAGTTCTTC
many	TRBV2	TRBD2	TRBJ2-7	CASSEYGTIRDEQYF	TGTGCCAGCAGTGAATATGGGACTATTCGCGACGAGCAGTACTTC
many	TRBV20-1	-	TRBJ1-3	CSANDDSSSGNTIYF	TGCAGTGCAAACGACGACAGCAGCTCTGGAAACACCATATATTTT
many	TRBV27	TRBD2	TRBJ2-1	CASSHSSGSLYNEQFF	TGTGCCAGCAGTCACTCTAGCGGGAGTCTCTACAATGAGCAGTTCTTC